The 18 T cell receptor beta chains given below trace back to one sample, sequenced in a study of blood T cell repertoires in COVID-19. Some clones are missing from TCRdb's copy, which holds only in-frame ones; the method was immunoSEQ multiplex PCR. The table lists fewer than 40,000 clones, 85% of them singletons. Source material: peripheral blood. Receptor source: a human donor in a cohort sampled during active COVID-19.

The J gene is TRBJ2-3, the V gene TRBV5-4; 10 nucleotides match TRBD1. This CDR3 is built from 16 residues. With 0 bases clipped from V and 3 bases from J, the junction kept 4 bases outside the gene matches. The germline V gene encodes CDR1 SGHNT and CDR2 YYREEE (reference sequence). The CDR3: CASSLVGQGDTDTQYF. CDR3 sequence (DNA): TGTGCCAGCAGCTTGGTTGGACAGGGGGATACAGATACGCAGTATTTT.

V and J are TRBV20-1 and TRBJ2-7; the match to TRBD1 covers 7 bases. V shed 4 bases and J 6 bases; nucleotides not matched to a gene: 3. This CDR3 region has 11 residues. In germline, CDR1 is DFQATT, CDR2 SNEGSKA (reference sequence). The CDR3 is CSAIDRAEQYF. As DNA, the CDR3 is TGCAGTGCTATAGACAGGGCCGAGCAGTACTTC.

This clone appeared once. The chain is built from TRBV2 and TRBJ2-5; 7 positions match TRBD1. Trimming cost V 7 bases and J 4 bases; bases outside gene matches: 9. Germline CDR1 is SNHLY and CDR2 is FYNNEI. The CDR3 has 14 amino acids. CDR3 protein: CASTRGQTGETQYF. In DNA, the CDR3 is TGTGCCAGCACGAGGGGGCAGACGGGAGAGACCCAGTACTTC.

The chain recombines TRBV7-3 with TRBJ2-2; no definite D call. The CDR3 has 16 residues. V gave up 5 bases and J gave up 4 bases, with 17 bases separating them. CDR1 is SGHTA, CDR2 FQGTGA, per germline. The DNA of the CDR3 is TGTGCCAGCAGCGCCTCTACGACTCTTGTCACCGGGGAGCTGTTTTTT. Its translation is CASSASTTLVTGELFF.

This clone was observed a handful of times. The chain is built from TRBV6-5 and TRBJ2-3; 9 nucleotides line up with TRBD1. Germline V gives CDR1 MNHEY, CDR2 SVGAGI. This CDR3 has 14 amino acids. The junction had 9 bases not matched to a gene; V was cut back by 10 bases and J by 4 bases. The CDR3 DNA sequence: TGTGCCACAGGGGACAGGGCTTTTGCAGATACGCAGTATTTT. Translating gives CATGDRAFADTQYF.

The rearrangement uses TRBV2 and TRBJ2-5, with D possibly being TRBD2 (7 bases). The CDR3 sequence is 12 residues long. In germline, CDR1 is SNHLY, CDR2 FYNNEI. CDR3: CGGGRLQETQYF. CDR3 DNA: TGTGGGGGGGGGCGGCTTCAAGAGACCCAGTACTTC.

The chain links TRBV7-9 to TRBJ2-5; 8 bases are shared with TRBD1. Germline lookup yields CDR1 SEHNR and CDR2 FQNEAQ (reference sequence). The CDR3 has 14 residues. After removal of 1 base from V and 5 bases from J, the junction contained 3 bases not matched to a gene. CDR3 nucleotide sequence: TGTGCCAGCAGCTTAGGGACAGGGATTGAGACCCAGTACTTC. It is translated as CASSLGTGIETQYF.

The rearrangement joins TRBV2 to TRBJ2-3, with 10 bases identical to TRBD1. V shed 5 bases, J shed 0 bases, and the junction held 11 bases outside the gene matches. Germline CDR1 reads SNHLY; CDR2 reads FYNNEI. CDR3 length: 18 residues. CDR3: CASSLTGTGVESTDTQYF. For the CDR3, the DNA is TGTGCCAGCAGTCTAACCGGGACAGGGGTAGAGAGCACAGATACGCAGTATTTT.

The chain combines TRBV13 with TRBJ1-2, with D maybe TRBD1 (6 bases). The CDR3 is made up of 15 amino acids. V was trimmed by 4 bases and J by 5 bases, leaving 17 bases between them. Per the germline V gene, CDR1 is PRHDT and CDR2 is FYEKMQ (reference sequence). CDR3 nucleotides: TGTGCCAGCAGCTCGGACAGACAAAGGGGGTATGGCTACACCTTC. Protein product: CASSSDRQRGYGYTF.

In its sample, this clone was seen once. This chain's CDR3 is CASSQDGTGRQAFF. The CDR3 coding sequence is TGCGCCAGCAGCCAAGATGGGACAGGGCGTCAAGCTTTCTTT. The V gene is TRBV4-3, the J gene TRBJ1-1; 9 nucleotides match TRBD1. Trimming removed 0 bases from V and 9 bases from J; junction bases left unmatched: 5. CDR3 length equals 14 residues. CDR1 LGHNA and CDR2 YSLEER come from the germline V gene.

The chain combines TRBV3-1 (or the pseudogene TRBV3-2) with TRBJ2-7, with 8 bases fitting TRBD1. Germline assignment: CDR1 LGHDT and CDR2 YNNKEL (reference sequence). Trimming took 9 bases from V and 7 from J; bases not matched to a gene: 11. The CDR3 extends over 13 amino acids. CDR3 nucleotides: TGTGCCAGTTACCGGACAGGGTCGCGGGAGCAGTACTTC. It is translated as CASYRTGSREQYF.

The chain carries TRBV2 and TRBJ1-1, with D uncertain. The CDR3 has 14 residues. In germline, CDR1 is SNHLY, CDR2 FYNNEI. Between the trimmed V and J ends, which lost 7 bases and 1 base, there was a span of 13 bases. CDR3 in DNA: TGTGCCAGCATTGCTCGGGTGGGGAACACTGAAGCTTTCTTT. Amino acids: CASIARVGNTEAFF.

The CDR3 nucleotides are TGTGCCAGCAGCCAAGCTGGGCAAGCTAACTATGGCTACACCTTC. Amino acid sequence: CASSQAGQANYGYTF. The chain employs TRBV4-2 and TRBJ1-2; no reliable D call. V was clipped by 1 base and J by 0 bases, with 9 bases between them. CDR3 size: 15 residues. Germline V gene data show CDR1 as LGHNA and CDR2 as YNFKEQ.

The CDR3: CASGLGSTGARETQYF. In DNA form, the CDR3 reads TGTGCTAGTGGTTTGGGATCGACAGGGGCTAGGGAGACCCAGTACTTC. The V and J genes are TRBV12-5 and TRBJ2-5; 8 nucleotides align to TRBD1. The V gene end was trimmed by 1 base and the J gene end by 5 bases; junction bases not matched to a gene: 9. Germline values: CDR1 LGHNT, CDR2 FRNRAP. CDR3 length equals 16 residues.

J is TRBJ1-5 and V is TRBV5-1, with D unresolved. This CDR3 is 14 amino acids long. V was trimmed by 1 base and J by 8 bases, leaving 13 bases between them. Germline V gives CDR1 SGHRS, CDR2 YFSETQ. CDR3 region: CASSLKPNGEPQHF. In DNA, the CDR3 is TGCGCCAGCAGCTTGAAACCCAACGGGGAGCCCCAGCATTTT.

This clone showed up just a few times. V usage is TRBV24-1 and J usage is TRBJ1-5, with D tentatively TRBD1 (5 bases). Looked up from germline, CDR1 is KGHDR and CDR2 is SFDVKD. Trimming took off 2 bases at V and 2 bases at J, with 12 bases between the two ends. The CDR3 loop spans 16 amino acids. CDR3 amino acids: CATSDSSAGRNQPQHF. The CDR3 coding sequence is TGTGCCACCAGTGATTCTTCAGCGGGGCGCAATCAGCCCCAGCATTTT.

This chain links TRBV28 with TRBJ1-5; 12 nucleotides line up with TRBD1. Trimming at V came to 0 bases and at J to 3 bases, leaving 9 bases not matched to a gene. CDR1 MDHEN and CDR2 SYDVKM come from the germline V gene. The CDR3 has 19 residues. The CDR3 reads CASSLWGQGATTSNQPQHF. The CDR3 bases are TGTGCCAGCAGTTTATGGGGACAGGGGGCGACCACTTCCAATCAGCCCCAGCATTTT.

This chain uses TRBV5-1 with TRBJ1-5, with D perhaps TRBD1 (5 bases). The CDR3 contains 14 residues. The V gene lost 0 bases and the J gene lost 4 bases, with 8 bases spanning the gap. CDR1 and CDR2 (germline): SGHRS, YFSETQ. CDR3 sequence (DNA): TGCGCCAGCAGCTTGGTAGGGACTAATCAGCCCCAGCATTTT. As protein: CASSLVGTNQPQHF.